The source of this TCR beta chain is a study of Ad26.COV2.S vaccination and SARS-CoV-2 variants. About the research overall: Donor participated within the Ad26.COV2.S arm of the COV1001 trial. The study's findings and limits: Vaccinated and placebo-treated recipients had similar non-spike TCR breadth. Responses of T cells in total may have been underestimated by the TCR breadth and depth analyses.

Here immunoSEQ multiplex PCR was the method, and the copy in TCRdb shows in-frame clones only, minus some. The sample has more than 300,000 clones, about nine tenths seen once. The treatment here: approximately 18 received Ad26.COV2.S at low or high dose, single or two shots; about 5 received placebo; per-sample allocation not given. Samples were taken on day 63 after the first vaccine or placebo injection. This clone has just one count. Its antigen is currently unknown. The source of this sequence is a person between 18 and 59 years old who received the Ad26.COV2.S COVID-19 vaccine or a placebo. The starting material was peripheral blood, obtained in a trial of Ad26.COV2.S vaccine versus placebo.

The CDR3 region has the DNA TGTGCCAGCAGCTTGGCCGAGGACACCGGGGAGCTGTTTTTT. Amino acids: CASSLAEDTGELFF. The chain carries TRBV5-4 and TRBJ2-2; D remains unclear. Trimming stripped 0 bases from V and 3 bases from J, with 6 bases between. CDR3 length equals 14 residues. In germline, CDR1 is SGHNT, CDR2 YYREEE (reference sequence).